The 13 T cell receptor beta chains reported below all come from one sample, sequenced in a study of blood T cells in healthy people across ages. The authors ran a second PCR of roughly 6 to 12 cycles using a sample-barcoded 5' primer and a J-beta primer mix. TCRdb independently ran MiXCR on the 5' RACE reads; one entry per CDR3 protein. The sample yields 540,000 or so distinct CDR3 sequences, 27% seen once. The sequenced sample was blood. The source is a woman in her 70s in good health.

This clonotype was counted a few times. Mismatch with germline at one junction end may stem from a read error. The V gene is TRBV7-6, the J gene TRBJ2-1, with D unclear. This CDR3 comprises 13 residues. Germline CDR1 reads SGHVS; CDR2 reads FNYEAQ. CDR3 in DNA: TGTGCCAGCAGCCCCGCGAGATACAATGATCAGTTCTTC. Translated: CASSPARYNDQFF.

CDR3 amino acids: CATSGGNYGYTF. CDR3 in DNA: TGTGCCACCAGTGGGGGAAACTATGGCTACACCTTC. The rearrangement links TRBV24-1 to TRBJ1-2; D not certain. Looked up from germline, CDR1 is KGHDR and CDR2 is SFDVKD. The CDR3 has 12 amino acids. The V gene lost 5 bases and the J gene lost 2 bases, with 5 bases spanning the gap.

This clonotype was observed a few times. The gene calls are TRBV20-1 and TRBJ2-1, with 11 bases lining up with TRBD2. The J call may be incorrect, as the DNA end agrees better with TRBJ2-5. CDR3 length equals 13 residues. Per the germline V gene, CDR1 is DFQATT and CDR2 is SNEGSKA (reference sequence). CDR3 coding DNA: TGCAGTGCTAGACTAGCGGGGGGTGGGGCCCAGTACTTC. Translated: CSARLAGGGAQYF.

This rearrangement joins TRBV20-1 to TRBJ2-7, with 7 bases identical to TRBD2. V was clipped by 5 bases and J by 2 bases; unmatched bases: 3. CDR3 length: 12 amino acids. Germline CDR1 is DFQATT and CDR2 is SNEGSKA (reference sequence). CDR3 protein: CSAGGGPYEQYF. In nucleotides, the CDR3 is TGCAGTGCTGGGGGGGGTCCCTACGAGCAGTACTTC.

The CDR3 DNA is TGCGCCAGCAGCAAGGGGACAGGGCACTACAATGAGCAGTTCTTC. It yields the protein CASSKGTGHYNEQFF. V usage is TRBV5-1 and J usage is TRBJ2-1, with 9 positions matching TRBD1. Germline assignment: CDR1 SGHRS and CDR2 YFSETQ. After removal of 4 bases from V and 3 bases from J, the junction contained 5 bases not matched to a gene. The CDR3 consists of 15 residues. Full variable domain (missing parts from reference TRBV5-1 and TRBJ2-1): KAGVTQTPRYLIKTRGQQVTLSCSPISGHRSVSWYQQTPGQGLQFLFEYFSETQRNKGNFPGRFSGRQFSNSRSEMNVSTLELGDSALYLCASSKGTGHYNEQFFGPGTRLTVL.

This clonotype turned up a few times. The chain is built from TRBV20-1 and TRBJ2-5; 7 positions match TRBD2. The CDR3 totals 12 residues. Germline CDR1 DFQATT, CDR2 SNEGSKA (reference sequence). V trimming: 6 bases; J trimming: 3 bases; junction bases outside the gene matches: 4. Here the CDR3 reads CSAPGGKETQYF. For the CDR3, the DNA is TGCAGTGCCCCCGGGGGGAAAGAGACCCAGTACTTC.

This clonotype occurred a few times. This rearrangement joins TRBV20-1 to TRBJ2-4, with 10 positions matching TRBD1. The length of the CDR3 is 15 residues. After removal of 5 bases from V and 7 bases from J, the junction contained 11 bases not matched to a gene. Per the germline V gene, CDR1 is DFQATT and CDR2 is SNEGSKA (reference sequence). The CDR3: CSAASTGGGRNIQYF. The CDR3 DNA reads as TGCAGTGCTGCATCGACAGGGGGCGGACGGAACATTCAGTACTTC.

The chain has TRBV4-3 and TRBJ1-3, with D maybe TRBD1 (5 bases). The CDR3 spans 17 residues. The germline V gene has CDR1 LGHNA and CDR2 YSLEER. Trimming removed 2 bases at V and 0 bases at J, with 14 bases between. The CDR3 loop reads CASSQRGSSFSGNTIYF. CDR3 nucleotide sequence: TGCGCCAGCAGCCAAAGGGGCAGTTCTTTCTCTGGAAACACCATATATTTT.

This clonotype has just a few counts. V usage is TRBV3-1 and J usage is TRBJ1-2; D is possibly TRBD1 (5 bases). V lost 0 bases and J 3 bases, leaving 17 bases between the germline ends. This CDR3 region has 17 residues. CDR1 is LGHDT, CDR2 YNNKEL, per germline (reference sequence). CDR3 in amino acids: CASSQEGPPVGDYGYTF. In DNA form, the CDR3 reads TGTGCCAGCAGCCAAGAGGGCCCGCCCGTGGGGGACTATGGCTACACCTTC. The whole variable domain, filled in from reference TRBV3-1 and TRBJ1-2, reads DTAVSQTPKYLVTQMGNDKSIKCEQNLGHDTMYWYKQDSKKFLKIMFSYNNKELIINETVPNRFSPKSPDKAHLNLHINSLELGDSAVYFCASSQEGPPVGDYGYTFGSGTRLTVV.

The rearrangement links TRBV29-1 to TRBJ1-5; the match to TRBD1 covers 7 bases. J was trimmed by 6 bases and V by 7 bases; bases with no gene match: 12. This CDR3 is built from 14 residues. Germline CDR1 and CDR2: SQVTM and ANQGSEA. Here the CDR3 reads CSAATGTGSQPQHF. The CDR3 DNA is TGCAGCGCAGCGACAGGGACGGGAAGTCAGCCCCAGCATTTT.

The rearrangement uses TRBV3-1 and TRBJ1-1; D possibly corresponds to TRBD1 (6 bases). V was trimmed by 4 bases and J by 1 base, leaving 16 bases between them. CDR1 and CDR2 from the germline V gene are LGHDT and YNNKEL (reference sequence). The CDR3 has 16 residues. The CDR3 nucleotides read TGTGCCAGCAGCCTAGGGGGGGCGCCGAGGAACACTGAAGCTTTCTTT. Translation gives CASSLGGAPRNTEAFF.

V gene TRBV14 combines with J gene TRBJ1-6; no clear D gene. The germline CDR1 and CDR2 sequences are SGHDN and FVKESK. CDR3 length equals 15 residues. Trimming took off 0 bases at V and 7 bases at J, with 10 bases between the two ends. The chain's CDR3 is CASSQDARRNSPLHF. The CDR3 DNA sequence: TGTGCCAGCAGCCAAGATGCCAGGAGAAATTCACCCCTCCACTTT.

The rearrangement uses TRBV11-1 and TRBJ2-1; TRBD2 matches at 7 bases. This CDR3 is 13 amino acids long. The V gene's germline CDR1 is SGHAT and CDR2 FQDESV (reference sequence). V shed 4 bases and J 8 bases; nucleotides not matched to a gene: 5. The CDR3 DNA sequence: TGTGCCAGCAGCTCGACTAGCAGGGATGAGCAGTTCTTC. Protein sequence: CASSSTSRDEQFF.